A selection of T cell receptor beta chains follows, all from one sample in a study of ipilimumab plus nivolumab after autologous stem cell transplantation. TCRdb's table, derived via immunoSEQ multiplex PCR, lists solely in-frame clones and lacks some. The table has about 9,500 clones, around two thirds seen once; the top ten hold roughly a sixth. Specimen: PBMCs, collected in a trial of ipilimumab plus nivolumab as post-transplant consolidation. These receptors were obtained from a female donor with multiple myeloma. Each CDR3 is given with its conserved first and last residue. The order of the fields is J gene, V gene, clone size, D gene, CDR3 length, CDR3 DNA, CDR3 protein. A D gene is named only where the DNA matches it firmly. The size entry is marked missing in some rows and otherwise reads once, few, many or a size class.

j_call: TRBJ1-5
v_call: TRBV28
clone_size: NA
d_call: TRBD1
cdr3_length: 15
cdr3_nt: TGTGCCAGCAGTCCCCAGGGGACAGGGGGCCAGCCCCAGCATTTT
cdr3_aa: CASSPQGTGGQPQHF

j_call: TRBJ2-3
v_call: TRBV5-1
clone_size: NA
d_call: TRBD1
cdr3_length: 17
cdr3_nt: TGCGCCAGCAGCCTCAACCACGCGACAGGGGCCACAGATACGCAGTATTTT
cdr3_aa: CASSLNHATGATDTQYF

j_call: TRBJ2-7
v_call: TRBV7-9
clone_size: NA
d_call: NA
cdr3_length: 12
cdr3_nt: TGTGCCAGCAGCTTAATAGGGTACGAGCAGTACTTC
cdr3_aa: CASSLIGYEQYF

j_call: TRBJ2-7
v_call: TRBV5-6
clone_size: NA
d_call: NA
cdr3_length: 15
cdr3_nt: TGTGCCAGCAGCTTTTTTAACAGGTTGTCTGGGGAGCAGTACTTC
cdr3_aa: CASSFFNRLSGEQYF

j_call: TRBJ2-7
v_call: TRBV5-5
clone_size: few
d_call: NA
cdr3_length: 13
cdr3_nt: TGTGCCAGCCAAAAACATAGCGATTACGAGCAGTACTTC
cdr3_aa: CASQKHSDYEQYF

j_call: TRBJ2-5
v_call: TRBV4-1
clone_size: NA
d_call: TRBD2
cdr3_length: 17
cdr3_nt: TGCGCCAGCAGCCCGGGGACTAGCGGGACCACCAGAGAGACCCAGTACTTC
cdr3_aa: CASSPGTSGTTRETQYF

j_call: TRBJ2-7
v_call: TRBV27
clone_size: once
d_call: NA
cdr3_length: 13
cdr3_nt: TGTGCCAGCAGATCCCTCGGGTCATACGAGCAGTACTTC
cdr3_aa: CASRSLGSYEQYF

j_call: TRBJ2-2
v_call: TRBV6-6
clone_size: NA
d_call: TRBD2
cdr3_length: 15
cdr3_nt: TGTGCCAGCAGTTACTCGGCGGGAGGCGCCGGGGAGCTGTTTTTT
cdr3_aa: CASSYSAGGAGELFF

j_call: TRBJ1-4
v_call: TRBV5-3
clone_size: NA
d_call: NA
cdr3_length: 15
cdr3_nt: TGTGCCAGAAGCTTCTCCGTCCCAACTAATGAAAAACTGTTTTTT
cdr3_aa: CARSFSVPTNEKLFF

j_call: TRBJ2-5
v_call: TRBV11-2
clone_size: few
d_call: TRBD2
cdr3_length: 15
cdr3_nt: TGTGCCAGCAGCTACCCCGGACTAGCCGGGGAGACCCAGTACTTC
cdr3_aa: CASSYPGLAGETQYF

j_call: TRBJ1-1
v_call: TRBV7-2
clone_size: few
d_call: NA
cdr3_length: 16
cdr3_nt: TGTGCCAGCAGCTCACACGGGGCCTTTACGAGCACTGAAGCTTTCTTT
cdr3_aa: CASSSHGAFTSTEAFF

j_call: TRBJ2-2
v_call: TRBV11-3
clone_size: NA
d_call: NA
cdr3_length: 15
cdr3_nt: TGTGCCAGCAGCTTAGCGATCACGGGGGCCGGGGAGCTGTTTTTT
cdr3_aa: CASSLAITGAGELFF

j_call: TRBJ2-7
v_call: TRBV6-6
clone_size: NA
d_call: TRBD1
cdr3_length: 14
cdr3_nt: TGTGCCAGCAGTTACGCCGGGACAGACTACGAGCAGTACTTC
cdr3_aa: CASSYAGTDYEQYF

j_call: TRBJ2-7
v_call: TRBV28
clone_size: once
d_call: TRBD2
cdr3_length: 14
cdr3_nt: TGTGCCAGCAGTTTAGAGCGGGAGAACACCGAGCAGTACTTC
cdr3_aa: CASSLERENTEQYF